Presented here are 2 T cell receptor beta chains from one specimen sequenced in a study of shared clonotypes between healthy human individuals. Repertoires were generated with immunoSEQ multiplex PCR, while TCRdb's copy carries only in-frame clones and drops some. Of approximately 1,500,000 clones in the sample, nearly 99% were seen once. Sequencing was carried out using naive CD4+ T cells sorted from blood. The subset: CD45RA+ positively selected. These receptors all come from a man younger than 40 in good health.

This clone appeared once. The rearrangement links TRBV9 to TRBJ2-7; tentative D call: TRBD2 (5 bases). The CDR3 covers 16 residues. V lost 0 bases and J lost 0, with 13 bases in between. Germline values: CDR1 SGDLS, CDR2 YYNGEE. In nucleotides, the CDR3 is TGTGCCAGCAGCGTAGGGTCCGGACTGAGCTCCTACGAGCAGTACTTC. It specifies CASSVGSGLSSYEQYF.

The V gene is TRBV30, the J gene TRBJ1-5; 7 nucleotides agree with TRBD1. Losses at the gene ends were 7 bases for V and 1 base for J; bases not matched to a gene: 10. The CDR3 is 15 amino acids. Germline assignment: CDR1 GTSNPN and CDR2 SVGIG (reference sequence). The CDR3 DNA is TGTGCCTACAAAACCTGGGGACAGAGCAATCAGCCCCAGCATTTT. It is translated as CAYKTWGQSNQPQHF.